One T cell receptor (beta chain) is described in this entry. Its antigen is as yet unknown. PCR primers comprised 60 Vbeta and 13 Jbeta primers. Some clones are missing from TCRdb's copy, which holds only in-frame ones; the method was immunoSEQ multiplex PCR. The data contain 100,000 to 150,000 clones, 84% of them seen just once; the ten biggest clones take up under 3.5%. The data were obtained in a study of cytomegalovirus exposure and HLA in healthy donors. General study results and limits: Rarity marked most TCR sequences, yet some public TCRs occurred in many donors. Some highly shared sequence variants likely arose as a pipeline artifact. Reported performance of the classifier showed diagnosis of cytomegalovirus status with high specificity and sensitivity.

This TCR was recovered from a man aged 45-65 years in good health and CMV-seronegative. The specimen was PBMCs.

The CDR3 DNA follows: TGTGCCAGCAGCGCTAGACAGGAGAACTATGGCTACACCTTC. Translating gives CASSARQENYGYTF. The J gene is TRBJ1-2, the V gene TRBV9; a weak D match, TRBD1 (6 bases). V was trimmed by 3 bases and J by 2 bases, leaving 11 bases between them. This CDR3 spans 14 amino acids. Germline CDR1 and CDR2: SGDLS and YYNGEE.